This TCR beta chain was captured in a study of cytomegalovirus exposure and HLA in healthy donors. Notes on the study in general: Relative to the 666-donor mean, N-insertions were reportedly fewer in an Asian-associated ancestry cluster in a later analysis. It was only CMV serostatus that was available as immune exposure information. The presence/absence work took it that sequencing depth was about the same across donors. Several of the most significant clusters appeared, in a later analysis, to be linked to common viral pathogens.

The CDR3 sequence is 15 residues long. The germline gives CDR1 SGHTA, CDR2 FQGNSA. The V gene lost 3 bases and the J gene lost 3 bases, with 12 bases spanning the gap. This clone is a singleton in its sample. The antigen remains unidentified. PCR employed 60 Vbeta and 13 Jbeta primers. Some clones are missing from TCRdb's copy, which holds only in-frame ones; the method was immunoSEQ multiplex PCR. The repertoire holds about 180,000 clones, with about three quarters as singletons. The chain is built from TRBV7-2 and TRBJ1-5, with TRBD1 as a possible D gene (5 bases). Sequencing was carried out using PBMCs. This receptor was identified in a man aged 18-30 years in good health and CMV-seronegative. The CDR3 region has the DNA TGTGCCAGCAGCTTGACCGGGACTAACAATCAGCCCCAGCATTTT. Translating it yields CASSLTGTNNQPQHF.